The 2 T cell receptor beta chains below were found in one sample sequenced in a study of cytomegalovirus exposure and HLA in healthy donors. Both 60 Vbeta primers and 13 Jbeta primers went into the PCR. Using immunoSEQ multiplex PCR, the repertoire was profiled, and TCRdb retains in-frame clones only, with some absent. The table includes more than 85,000 clones, over 60% detected once. Sequencing used PBMCs. Receptors originate from a female donor in good health and CMV-seropositive.

The chain links TRBV10-3 to TRBJ2-2; 7 bases align to TRBD1. V dropped 7 bases and J dropped 1; count of bases not matched to a gene: 9. CDR1 is ENHRY and CDR2 is SYGVKD in the germline V gene. There are 16 residues in the CDR3. The CDR3 here is CAITTDRSGNTGELFF. In DNA form, the CDR3 reads TGTGCCATCACTACGGACAGGAGTGGGAACACCGGGGAGCTGTTTTTT.

In this sample, this clone turned up a few times. The V and J genes are TRBV7-2 and TRBJ2-5; D unclear. Trimming removed 3 bases from V and 1 base from J, with 6 bases in between. This CDR3 comprises 13 residues. Germline values: CDR1 SGHTA, CDR2 FQGNSA. The CDR3 sequence: CASSLTPQETQYF. The CDR3 coding sequence is TGTGCCAGCAGCTTGACACCCCAAGAGACCCAGTACTTC.